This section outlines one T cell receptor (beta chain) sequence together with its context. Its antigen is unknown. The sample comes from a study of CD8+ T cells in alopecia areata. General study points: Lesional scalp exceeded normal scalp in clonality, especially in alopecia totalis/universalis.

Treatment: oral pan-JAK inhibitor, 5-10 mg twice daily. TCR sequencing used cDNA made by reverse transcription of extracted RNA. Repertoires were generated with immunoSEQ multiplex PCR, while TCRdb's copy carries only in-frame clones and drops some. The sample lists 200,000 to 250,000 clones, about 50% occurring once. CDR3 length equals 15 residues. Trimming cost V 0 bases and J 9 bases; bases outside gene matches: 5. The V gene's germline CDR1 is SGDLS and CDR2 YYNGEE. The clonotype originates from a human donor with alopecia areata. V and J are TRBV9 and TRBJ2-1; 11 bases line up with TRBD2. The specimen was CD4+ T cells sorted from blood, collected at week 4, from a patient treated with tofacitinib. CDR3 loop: CASSVGSGGAFEQFF. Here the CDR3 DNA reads TGTGCCAGCAGCGTAGGTAGCGGGGGGGCGTTTGAGCAGTTCTTC.